This T cell receptor beta chain was recorded in a study of cytomegalovirus exposure and HLA in healthy donors. J gave up 2 bases and V 5 bases, and 4 bases lay outside the gene matches. From germline, CDR1 is MNHNY and CDR2 SVGAGI (reference sequence). The CDR3 sequence is 14 residues long. Overall study findings and caveats: In vitro data verified a few CMV-associated chains as specific for CMV antigens.

This clone was counted a few times. No antigen is known for it. Sequencing used immunoSEQ multiplex PCR; TCRdb keeps in-frame clones, though not all of them. The table has roughly 90,000 clones, 85% seen once. This TCR derives from a man aged 18 to 29 in good health and CMV-seropositive. The rearrangement uses TRBV6-6 and TRBJ1-2, with TRBD1 matching 8 bases. Specimen: PBMCs. CDR3 DNA: TGTGCCAGCAGTCAGGCAGGGGGCAACTATGGCTACACCTTC. This translates into CASSQAGGNYGYTF.